This TCR beta chain was captured by sequencing in a study of neoadjuvant anti-PD-1 for oral cavity cancer. Specified time point: after neoadjuvant nivolumab, at surgical resection. The ends lost 5 bases at V and 3 bases at J; junction bases unmatched: 5. The CDR3 spans 14 residues. CDR1 and CDR2 from the germline V gene are ENHRY and SYGVKD. Repertoires were generated with immunoSEQ multiplex PCR, while TCRdb's copy carries only in-frame clones and drops some. The data show 55,000 to 75,000 clones, about nine tenths seen once. The V and J genes are TRBV10-3 and TRBJ1-1; 8 bases fit TRBD1. This material consisted of PBMCs, taken after nivolumab (anti-PD-1) treatment. The TCR originated in a person between 40 and 80 years old with oral cavity squamous cell carcinoma. CDR3 DNA sequence: TGTGCCATCAGTAGCGGACAGGGAGACACTGAAGCTTTCTTT. This gives the protein CAISSGQGDTEAFF.